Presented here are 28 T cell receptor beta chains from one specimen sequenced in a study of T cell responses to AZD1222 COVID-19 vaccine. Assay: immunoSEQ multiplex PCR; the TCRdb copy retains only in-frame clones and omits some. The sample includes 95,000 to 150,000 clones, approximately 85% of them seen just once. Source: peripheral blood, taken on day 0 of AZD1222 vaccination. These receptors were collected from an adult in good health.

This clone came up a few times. The CDR3, as DNA: TGTGCCTGGAGCGCTCAGGGAGGCCTCATCGAAAAACTGTTTTTT. Encoded protein: CAWSAQGGLIEKLFF. This chain joins TRBV30 and TRBJ1-4; TRBD1 might be the D (5 bases). Looked up from germline, CDR1 is GTSNPN and CDR2 is SVGIG (reference sequence). This CDR3 spans 15 amino acids. Trimming cost V 3 bases and J 8 bases, with 19 bases left between them.

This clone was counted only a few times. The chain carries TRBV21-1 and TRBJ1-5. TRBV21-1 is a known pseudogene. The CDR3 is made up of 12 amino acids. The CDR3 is CASSKEAQPQHF. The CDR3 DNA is TGTGCCAGCAGCAAAGAAGCTCAGCCCCAGCATTTT.

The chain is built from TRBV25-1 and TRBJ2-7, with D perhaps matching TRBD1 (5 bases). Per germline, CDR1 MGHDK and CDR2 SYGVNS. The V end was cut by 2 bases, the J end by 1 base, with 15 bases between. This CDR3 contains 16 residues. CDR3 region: CASSEAHRFPSYEQYF. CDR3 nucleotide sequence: TGTGCCAGCAGTGAAGCCCACAGGTTCCCTTCCTACGAGCAGTACTTC.

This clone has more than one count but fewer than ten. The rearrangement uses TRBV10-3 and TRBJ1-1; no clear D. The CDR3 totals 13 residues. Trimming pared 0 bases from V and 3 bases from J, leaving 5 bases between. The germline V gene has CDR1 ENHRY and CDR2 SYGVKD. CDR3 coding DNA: TGTGCCATCAGTGAGTCCCAGTACACTGAAGCTTTCTTT. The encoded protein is CAISESQYTEAFF.

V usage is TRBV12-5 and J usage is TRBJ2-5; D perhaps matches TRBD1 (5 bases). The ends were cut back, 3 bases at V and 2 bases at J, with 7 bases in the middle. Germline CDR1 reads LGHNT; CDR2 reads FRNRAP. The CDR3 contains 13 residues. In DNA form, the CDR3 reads TGTGCTAGTGGTTTCCCAGGGCAAGAGACCCAGTACTTC. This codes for CASGFPGQETQYF. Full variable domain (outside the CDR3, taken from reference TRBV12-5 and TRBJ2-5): DARVTQTPRHKVTEMGQEVTMRCQPILGHNTVFWYRQTMMQGLELLAYFRNRAPLDDSGMPKDRFSAEMPDATLATLKIQPSEPRDSAVYFCASGFPGQETQYFGPGTRLLVL.

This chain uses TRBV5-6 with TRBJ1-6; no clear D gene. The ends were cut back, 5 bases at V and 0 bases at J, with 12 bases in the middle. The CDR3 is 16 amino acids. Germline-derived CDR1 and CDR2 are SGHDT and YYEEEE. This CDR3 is CASRPSRSSYNSPLHF. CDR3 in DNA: TGTGCCAGCAGGCCAAGTCGGAGCTCCTATAATTCACCCCTCCACTTT. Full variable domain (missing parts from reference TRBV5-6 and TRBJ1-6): DAGVTQSPTHLIKTRGQQVTLRCSPKSGHDTVSWYQQALGQGPQFIFQYYEEEERQRGNFPDRFSGHQFPNYSSELNVNALLLGDSALYLCASRPSRSSYNSPLHFGNGTRLTVT.

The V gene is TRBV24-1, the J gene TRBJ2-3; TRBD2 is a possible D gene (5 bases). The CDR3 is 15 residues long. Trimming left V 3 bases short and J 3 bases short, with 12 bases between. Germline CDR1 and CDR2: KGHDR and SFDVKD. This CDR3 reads CATSDRGSSTDTQYF. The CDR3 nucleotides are TGTGCCACCAGTGATCGAGGGTCTTCGACAGATACGCAGTATTTT.

Here the CDR3 DNA reads TGTGCCAGCGGTTCAGAGACCCAGTACTTC. Translating it yields CASGSETQYF. The V gene is TRBV7-9, the J gene TRBJ2-5; D gene uncertain. V was clipped by 8 bases and J by 4 bases, with 5 bases between them. The CDR3 is 10 amino acids. Germline V gene lookup returns CDR1 SEHNR and CDR2 FQNEAQ (reference sequence).

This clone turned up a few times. CDR3 protein: CASSIGGRYYNEQFF. CDR3 nucleotides: TGTGCCAGTAGTATCGGGGGCCGCTACTACAATGAGCAGTTCTTC. The V call is TRBV19, the J call TRBJ2-1; D is tentatively TRBD1 or TRBD2 (6 bases each). V was clipped by 3 bases and J by 3 bases, with 12 bases between them. The V gene's germline CDR1 is LNHDA and CDR2 SQIVND (reference sequence). CDR3 length equals 15 residues.

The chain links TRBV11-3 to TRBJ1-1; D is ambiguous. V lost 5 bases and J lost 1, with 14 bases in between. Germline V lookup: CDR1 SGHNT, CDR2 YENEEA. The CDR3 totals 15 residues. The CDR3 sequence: CASSRYDLGNTEAFF. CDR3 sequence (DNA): TGTGCCAGCAGCCGCTATGACTTAGGGAACACTGAAGCTTTCTTT.

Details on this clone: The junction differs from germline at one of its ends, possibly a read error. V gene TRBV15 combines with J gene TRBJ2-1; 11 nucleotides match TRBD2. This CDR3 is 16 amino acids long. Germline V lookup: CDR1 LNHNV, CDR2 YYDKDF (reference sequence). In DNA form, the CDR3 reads TGTGCCACCAGCGGAGAACTAGCGGGGGCCAACAATGAGCAGTTCTTC. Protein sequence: CATSGELAGANNEQFF.

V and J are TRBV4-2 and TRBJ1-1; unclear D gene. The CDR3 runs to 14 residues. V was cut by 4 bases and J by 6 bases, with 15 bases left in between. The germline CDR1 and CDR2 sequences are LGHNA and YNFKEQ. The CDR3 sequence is CASSLEVVNAEAFF. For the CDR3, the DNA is TGTGCCAGCAGCCTAGAGGTGGTTAACGCTGAAGCTTTCTTT.

The CDR3 bases are TGTGCCAGCAGTGAAAGGGGTTTCAACAATCAGCCCCAGCATTTT. Residues: CASSERGFNNQPQHF. The chain recombines TRBV2 with TRBJ1-5; possibly TRBD1 for D (5 bases). The CDR3 covers 15 residues. The V and J ends lost 2 bases and 3 bases respectively, with 11 bases between them. Looked up from germline, CDR1 is SNHLY and CDR2 is FYNNEI.

CDR3 in amino acids: CSARGLAGGKRSYEQYF. CDR3 nucleotide sequence: TGCAGTGCTCGTGGACTAGCGGGAGGAAAGCGATCCTACGAGCAGTACTTC. This chain joins TRBV20-1 and TRBJ2-7; TRBD2 aligns across 14 bases. Germline-derived CDR1 and CDR2 are DFQATT and SNEGSKA (reference sequence). V shed 5 bases, J shed 1 base, and the junction held 10 bases outside the gene matches. The CDR3 spans 17 residues.

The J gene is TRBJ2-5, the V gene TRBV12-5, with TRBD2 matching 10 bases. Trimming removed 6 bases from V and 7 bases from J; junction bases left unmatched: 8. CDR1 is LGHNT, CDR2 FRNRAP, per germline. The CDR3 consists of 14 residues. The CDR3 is CASGPSGGAGTQYF. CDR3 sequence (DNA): TGTGCTAGTGGCCCGAGCGGGGGGGCAGGGACCCAGTACTTC.

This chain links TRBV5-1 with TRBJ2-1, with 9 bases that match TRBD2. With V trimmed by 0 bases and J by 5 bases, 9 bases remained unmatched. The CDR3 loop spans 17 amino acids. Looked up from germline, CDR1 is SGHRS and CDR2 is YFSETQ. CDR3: CASSLESSGRRDNEQFF. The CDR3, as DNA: TGCGCCAGCAGCTTGGAATCAAGCGGGAGGAGGGACAATGAGCAGTTCTTC.

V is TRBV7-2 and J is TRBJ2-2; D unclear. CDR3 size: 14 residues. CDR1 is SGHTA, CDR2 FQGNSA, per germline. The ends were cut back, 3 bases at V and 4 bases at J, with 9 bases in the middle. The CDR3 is CASSFSMGTGELFF. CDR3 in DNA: TGTGCCAGCAGCTTCTCGATGGGCACCGGGGAGCTGTTTTTT.

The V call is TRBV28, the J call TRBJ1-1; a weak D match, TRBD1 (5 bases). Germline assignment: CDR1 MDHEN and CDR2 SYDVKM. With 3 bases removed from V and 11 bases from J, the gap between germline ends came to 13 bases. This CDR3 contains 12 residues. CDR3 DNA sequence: TGTGCCAGCAGTTTGACAGTCTCTAAGGCTTTCTTT. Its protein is CASSLTVSKAFF.

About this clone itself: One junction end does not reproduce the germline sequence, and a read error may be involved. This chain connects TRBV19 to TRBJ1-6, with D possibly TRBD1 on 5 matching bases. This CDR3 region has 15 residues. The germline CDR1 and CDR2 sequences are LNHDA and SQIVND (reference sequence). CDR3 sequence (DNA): TGTGCCAGTAGGATAGGGGAGCTCCGTCATTCACCCCTCCACTTT. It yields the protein CASRIGELRHSPLHF.

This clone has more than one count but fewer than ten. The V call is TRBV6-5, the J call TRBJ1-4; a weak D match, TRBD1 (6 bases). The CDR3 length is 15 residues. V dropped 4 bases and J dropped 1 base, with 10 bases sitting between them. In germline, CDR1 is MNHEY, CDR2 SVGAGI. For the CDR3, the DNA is TGTGCCAGCAGTTCACAGGGTCTAACTAATGAAAAACTGTTTTTT. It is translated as CASSSQGLTNEKLFF.

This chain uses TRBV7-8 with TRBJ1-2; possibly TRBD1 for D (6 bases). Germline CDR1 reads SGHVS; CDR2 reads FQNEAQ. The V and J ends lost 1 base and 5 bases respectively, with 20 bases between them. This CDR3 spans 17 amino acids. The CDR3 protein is CASSLESIVRGAYGYTF. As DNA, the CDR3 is TGTGCCAGCAGCTTAGAATCGATTGTCCGGGGGGCTTATGGCTACACCTTC.

In DNA form, the CDR3 reads TGTGCCAGCTCAGGACAGGGGAGTTATGGCTACACCTTC. This translates into CASSGQGSYGYTF. V is TRBV18 and J is TRBJ1-2; TRBD1 agrees at 9 bases. Germline-derived CDR1 and CDR2 are KGHSH and LQKENI. Germline trimming cut 5 bases from V and 5 bases from J; bases unmatched to any gene: 3. The CDR3 consists of 13 residues.

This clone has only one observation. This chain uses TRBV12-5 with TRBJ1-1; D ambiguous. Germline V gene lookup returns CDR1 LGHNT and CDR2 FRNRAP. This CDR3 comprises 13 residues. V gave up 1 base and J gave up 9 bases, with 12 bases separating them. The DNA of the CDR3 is TGTGCTAGTGGTTTGGCTACCTTGGGCCAAGCTTTCTTT. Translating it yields CASGLATLGQAFF.

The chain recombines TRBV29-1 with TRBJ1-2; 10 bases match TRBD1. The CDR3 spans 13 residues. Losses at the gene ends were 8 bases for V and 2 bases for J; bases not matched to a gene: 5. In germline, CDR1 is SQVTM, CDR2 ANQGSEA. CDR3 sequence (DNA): TGCAGCCTGAAGACAGGGGGCAACTATGGCTACACCTTC. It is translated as CSLKTGGNYGYTF.

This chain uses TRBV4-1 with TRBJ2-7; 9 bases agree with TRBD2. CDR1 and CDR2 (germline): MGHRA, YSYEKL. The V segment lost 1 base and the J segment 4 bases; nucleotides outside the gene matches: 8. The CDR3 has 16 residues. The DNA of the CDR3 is TGCGCCAGCAGCCAAGGCCCTAGCGGGAATCCTTACGAGCAGTACTTC. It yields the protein CASSQGPSGNPYEQYF.

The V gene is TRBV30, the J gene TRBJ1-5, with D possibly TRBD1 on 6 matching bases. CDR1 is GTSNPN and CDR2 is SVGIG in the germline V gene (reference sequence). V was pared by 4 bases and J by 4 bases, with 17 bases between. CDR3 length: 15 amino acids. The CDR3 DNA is TGTGCCTGGACCCCCCAGAGGGGGGGGAATCAGCCCCAGCATTTT. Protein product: CAWTPQRGGNQPQHF.

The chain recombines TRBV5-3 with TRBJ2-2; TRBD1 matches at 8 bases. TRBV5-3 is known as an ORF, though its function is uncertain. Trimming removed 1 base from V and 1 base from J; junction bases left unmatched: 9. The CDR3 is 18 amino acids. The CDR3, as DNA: TGTGCCAGAAGCTTGATGTACCGGGACAGGAAGAACACCGGGGAGCTGTTTTTT. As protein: CARSLMYRDRKNTGELFF.

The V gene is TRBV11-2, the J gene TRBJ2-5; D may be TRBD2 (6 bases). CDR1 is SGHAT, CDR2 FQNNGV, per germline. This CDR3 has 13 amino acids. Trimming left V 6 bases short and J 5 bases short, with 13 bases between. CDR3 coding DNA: TGTGCCAGCAGTCGCGGGGCCAGGGAGACCCAGTACTTC. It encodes CASSRGARETQYF.